Listed below are T cell receptor beta chains from one sample, sequenced in a study of human T cells and chemical hapten exposure. A single record per CDR3 protein comes from TCRdb applying MiXCR to the RACE reads. The data show about 400,000 distinct CDR3 sequences, just under 6.5% seen once. The source material was whole blood, sampled in connection with sensitization to the hapten diphenylcyclopropenone (DPC). The receptor source for this set is a woman aged 18-29 years with alopecia areata. Some clones in this sample may be carry-over from other donors' samples. Both conserved end residues are part of each CDR3. A D gene is named only where the DNA matches it firmly.

V gene,D gene,CDR3 protein
TRBV7-2,TRBD2,CASSLVGAGGPETQYF
TRBV10-3,-,CAISELLMNTEAFF
TRBV11-2,-,CASSPRTALYNEQFF
TRBV2,-,CASKRTFDSLNTEAFF
TRBV10-3,-,CAISGGTDTQYF
TRBV2,TRBD1,CASRAGTAYEQYF
TRBV6-2/TRBV6-3,TRBD2,CASDLKAGESNTGELFF
TRBV12-3/TRBV12-4,-,CASSGDRDLIEGYTF
TRBV2,-,CASSEAGGAYEKLFF
TRBV6-2/TRBV6-3,TRBD2,CASSYSSSGGLNEQFF
TRBV20-1,-,CSATGLSNQPQHF
TRBV20-1,TRBD2,CSGPEAGRDTQYF
TRBV6-6,-,CASSYIETQYF
TRBV3-1,TRBD2,CASSQGSSGPQETQYF
TRBV20-1,-,CSASLRGRTYNQPQHF
TRBV14,-,CASSQDGATNEKLFF
TRBV12-3/TRBV12-4,-,CASTMGGAESPLHF
TRBV12-3/TRBV12-4,-,CASSPRRVLNYGYTF
TRBV28,-,CASGTYGYTF
TRBV6-5,TRBD1,CASTQDFTGAEGYTF
TRBV13,-,CASSLYPDKSSGANVLTF
TRBV14,-,CASSQQVLGNTIYF
TRBV5-1,TRBD1,CASSSAGQVLPYEQYF
TRBV29-1,-,CSVERDNFNGYTF
TRBV20-1,-,CSDSNTEAFF
TRBV12-3/TRBV12-4,-,CASSYLGSGAGEKLFF
TRBV9,-,CASSVAEVSTGELFF
TRBV9,-,CASSAYRVTGELFF
TRBV6-5,TRBD1,CASSYDRASYGYTF
TRBV7-2,TRBD1,CASSQLTYRGNLRNQPQHF
TRBV4-3,TRBD2,CASSQDALAGGFTDTQYF
TRBV18,TRBD1,CASSWTGPNYGYTF
TRBV6-5,-,CASSYDGTTNEKLFF
TRBV4-3,TRBD2,CASSQGPGTSGGIPSTSGANVLTF
TRBV5-6,-,CASSLASEATQYF
TRBV28,-,CASTLFGGSIYEQYF
TRBV6-6,-,CASRSPADSEQYF
TRBV13,TRBD1,CASTPGTGQSGEQYF
TRBV2,-,CASRRGYNEKLFF
TRBV7-2,-,CASSLRLGGSTDTQYF
TRBV29-1,TRBD2,CSVEKGTSGGLTDTQYF
TRBV29-1,-,CSVLIGELPLHF
TRBV3-1,-,CASSQAGVNSPLHF
TRBV9,-,CASSVAGNYGYTF
TRBV28,-,CASSDPTHTDTQYF